This TCR beta chain was sequenced for a study of CD8+ T cells in alopecia areata. Once RNA had been extracted, it was reverse transcribed into cDNA to act as the sequencing template. Libraries were prepared by immunoSEQ multiplex PCR; TCRdb keeps only in-frame clonotypes and omits some of them. The sample shows 120,000 to 150,000 clones, about 86% of them seen only once. Study outcomes and limitations: Persistence in scalp and blood during tofacitinib was observed for many expanded lesional clones.

Points on this clone: The antigen is not known.

Regarding treatment: oral pan-JAK inhibitor, 5-10 mg twice daily. The receptor was derived from a human donor with alopecia areata. This sample comprised CD8+ T cells sorted from blood, obtained at week 4, from a patient treated with tofacitinib.

The DNA for the CDR3 is TGCAGCGTGCGCCGGGACAGCCCTTACAATGAGCAGTTCTTC. The encoded protein is CSVRRDSPYNEQFF. The chain uses TRBV29-1 and TRBJ2-1; TRBD1 matches 7 bases. Looked up from germline, CDR1 is SQVTM and CDR2 is ANQGSEA. CDR3 length: 14 amino acids. Losses at the gene ends were 6 bases for V and 4 bases for J; bases not matched to a gene: 9.